This TCR beta chain was captured by sequencing in a study of blood T cell repertoires in COVID-19. Whole-study context: Researchers got acute and convalescent COVID-19 samples from the United States, Italy and Spain. Sources were T cells, B-cell-depleted T cells, or PBMCs; the material itself was cDNA or gDNA.

Here immunoSEQ multiplex PCR was the method, and the copy in TCRdb shows in-frame clones only, minus some. The table shows 230,000 or so clones, with roughly 82% occurring only once. Germline V gives CDR1 LNHDA, CDR2 SQIVND (reference sequence). The CDR3 is made up of 16 amino acids. Trimming took 2 bases from V and 3 from J; bases not matched to a gene: 10. Sequencing was done on a sample of peripheral blood. This chain uses TRBV19 with TRBJ2-7, with TRBD1 matching over 7 bases. The source of this sequence is a man aged 40-49 years who had recovered from COVID-19. The CDR3 sequence: CASSIRRQGLIYEQYF. Written as DNA, the CDR3 is TGTGCCAGTAGTATAAGACGACAGGGCTTGATCTACGAGCAGTACTTC.